The rows below give T cell receptor beta chains drawn from one sample of a study of CXCR3-negative and CXCR3-positive naive CD8 T cells. TCRdb re-called the 5' RACE reads and catalogs CDR3 proteins one per entry, DNA excluded. This sample lists tens of thousands of distinct CDR3 sequences; its ten largest clones have 0.85% to 1.4%. The sample consisted of naive CXCR3- CD8+ T cells from blood. These receptors were obtained from a human donor in good health. Some clones in this sample may be carry-over from other donors' samples. Each CDR3 is given with its conserved first and last residue. The order of the fields is CDR3 length, V gene, J gene, CDR3 protein.

17	TRBV27	TRBJ2-7	CACSLSSETGFGYEQYF
15	TRBV28	TRBJ2-2	CASSIRDREFGELFF
18	TRBV7-9	TRBJ2-1	CASSFQSSSGPPYNEQFF
17	TRBV4-3	TRBJ2-1	CASSLQGGAGAYNEQFF
14	TRBV7-2	TRBJ1-6	CASTRTGYNSPLHF
15	TRBV19	TRBJ2-3	CASSSQGYLTDTQYF
13	TRBV11-2	TRBJ2-1	CASSKDRENEQFF
16	TRBV7-8	TRBJ1-1	CASSLDSYELDTEAFF
15	TRBV6-6	TRBJ2-7	CASSFRLVRDYEQYF
14	TRBV28	TRBJ2-4	CASSTGLAKNIQYF
12	TRBV27	TRBJ2-7	CASSSERYEQYF
15	TRBV6-2/TRBV6-3	TRBJ2-1	CASSYRDRGNNEQFF
21	TRBV21-1	TRBJ1-1	CASSKARRARGWLGGGTEAFF
13	TRBV7-6	TRBJ2-3	CASSDRGGDTQYF
11	TRBV29-1	TRBJ1-2	CSVEERDGYTF
17	TRBV6-6	TRBJ2-7	CASLGLAGAVSSYEQYF
16	TRBV20-1	TRBJ2-1	CSARDYKGGFYNEQFF
13	TRBV7-9	TRBJ2-5	CASSSGGFGIQYF
13	TRBV28	TRBJ1-5	CASSFGRGQPQHF
14	TRBV7-6	TRBJ2-3	CASSSLGTSSTQYF
18	TRBV7-6	TRBJ2-1	CASSLQGGRDGSYNEQFF
15	TRBV4-2	TRBJ2-7	CASSQDREVPGEQYF
14	TRBV7-9	TRBJ1-1	CASSSDRGNTEAFF
14	TRBV29-1	TRBJ1-2	CSVDQTDSNYGYTF
15	TRBV29-1	TRBJ2-7	CSVEALSGRAYEQYF
14	TRBV7-8	TRBJ1-2	CASSSTHTNYGYTF
13	TRBV4-2	TRBJ1-3	CASTWTGRNTIYF
16	TRBV28	TRBJ1-5	CATSDRGVPQTQPQHF
15	TRBV11-2	TRBJ2-4	CASSLAGAAKNIQYF
15	TRBV7-9	TRBJ2-2	CASSFFSTNTGELFF
16	TRBV7-9	TRBJ1-4	CASSLSGSPLEEKLFF
11	TRBV5-4	TRBJ1-1	CASSWGGEAFF
15	TRBV4-1	TRBJ1-1	CASSVGWGGNTEAFF
16	TRBV6-5	TRBJ2-5	CASSYSGLAGEETQYF
15	TRBV5-4	TRBJ2-2	CASSPDGQNTGELFF
14	TRBV25-1	TRBJ2-7	CASSEFSSSYEQYF
16	TRBV18	TRBJ2-2	CASSPSGQGYTGELFF
15	TRBV13	TRBJ2-3	CASSLEGGRTDTQYF
18	TRBV14	TRBJ1-6	CASSNHGVNRVGNSPLHF
16	TRBV28	TRBJ2-4	CASSFLGVGALDIQYF
14	TRBV7-6	TRBJ2-1	CASSLVGDNNEQFF